This is a list of T cell receptor beta chains from one sample in a study of blood T cell repertoires in COVID-19. This table comes from immunoSEQ multiplex PCR, and its TCRdb copy is limited to in-frame clones, with some not included. The sample contains a few hundred thousand clones, around 82% of which appear only once. The sample was peripheral blood. The receptors were gathered from a person in their 70s with COVID-19, enrolled during active disease. Both conserved end residues are part of each CDR3. Each record gives: clone size, D gene, V gene, J gene, CDR3 DNA, CDR3 protein. The D gene is left open where the match is weak. Part of the rows lack a size; the others show once, few, many or a class for expanded clones.

few	-	TRBV9	TRBJ2-3	TGTGCCAGCAGCGCCAACACAGATACGCAGTATTTT	CASSANTDTQYF
once	TRBD1	TRBV7-9	TRBJ1-2	TGTGCCAGCAGCTTAGGTGGGACAGGGGTCGCGGGCTACACCTTC	CASSLGGTGVAGYTF
-	TRBD1	TRBV5-1	TRBJ1-2	TGCGCCAGCCGGTCCTGGACAGGGAGCTATGGCTACACCTTC	CASRSWTGSYGYTF
once	TRBD1	TRBV15	TRBJ2-3	TGTGCCACCAGCAGAGATAGAAGGGGGCGCGCAGATACGCAGTATTTT	CATSRDRRGRADTQYF
few	-	TRBV9	TRBJ1-3	TGTGCCAGCAGCGCCCAACAGGGAGCTGGAAACACCATATATTTT	CASSAQQGAGNTIYF
-	-	TRBV19	TRBJ1-4	TGTGCCAGTAGTGCAACTCAGGGGCGTAATGAAAAACTGTTTTTT	CASSATQGRNEKLFF
-	-	TRBV28	TRBJ2-1	TGTGCCAGCACTCCAGGGCTCGGTAATGAGCAGTTCTTC	CASTPGLGNEQFF
-	TRBD1	TRBV5-6	TRBJ1-1	TGTGCCAGCAGCTTTTCAACTGGACAGGAAAACACTGAAGCTTTCTTT	CASSFSTGQENTEAFF
-	-	TRBV19	TRBJ1-5	TGTGCCAGTAGTGGCGGGGGTCCAAGCAATCAGCCCCAGCATTTT	CASSGGGPSNQPQHF
once	-	TRBV18	TRBJ2-7	TGTGCCAGCTCGTACGGACATTTCTACGAGCAGTACTTC	CASSYGHFYEQYF
-	-	TRBV5-1	TRBJ2-7	TGCGCCAGCAGCGTGAGACAATCTTCCTACGAGCAGTACTTC	CASSVRQSSYEQYF
few	TRBD2	TRBV6-2/TRBV6-3	TRBJ2-5	TGTGCCAGCAGCCCTAGGGTTTGGGGGGGGACCCAAGAGACCCAGTACTTC	CASSPRVWGGTQETQYF
-	-	TRBV12-3/TRBV12-4	TRBJ1-4	TGTGCCAGCAGCCTCAGGAATGAAAAACTGTTTTTT	CASSLRNEKLFF
-	-	TRBV28	TRBJ1-4	TGTGCCAGCAGTCTGGACAGAGTCAATGAAAAACTGTTTTTT	CASSLDRVNEKLFF
once	-	TRBV7-3	TRBJ2-5	TGTGCCAGCAGCGAAACCCTCGGAGAGACCCAGTACTTC	CASSETLGETQYF
once	-	TRBV6-1	TRBJ1-5	TGTGCCAGCAGTGAAAACGGGTGGAATCAGCCCCAGCATTTT	CASSENGWNQPQHF
-	TRBD2	TRBV10-2	TRBJ2-7	TGCGCCAGCAGCGGGACTAGCGGGGGTTGGGAGCAGTACTTC	CASSGTSGGWEQYF
-	TRBD1	TRBV19	TRBJ1-2	TGTGCCATCTCGTACAGGGGTGGCTACACCTTC	CAISYRGGYTF
-	TRBD1	TRBV19	TRBJ1-2	TGTGCCAGTAGGATGAAGGACAGGGGGCGTTTGACGGGCTACACCTTC	CASRMKDRGRLTGYTF
once	-	TRBV6-5	TRBJ1-1	TGTGCCAGCAGTTCTTCAGGGATGGGCACTGAAGCTTTCTTT	CASSSSGMGTEAFF
-	TRBD1	TRBV10-3	TRBJ2-2	TGTGCCATCTCGGGACAGGGCGACACCGGGGAGCTGTTTTTT	CAISGQGDTGELFF
-	-	TRBV12-3/TRBV12-4	TRBJ2-2	TGTGCCAGCAGAATACAGGGTTTTGGGGAGCTGTTTTTT	CASRIQGFGELFF
-	TRBD1	TRBV19	TRBJ1-2	TGTGCCAGTAGTAGGACAGGGTTCAACTATGGCTACACCTTC	CASSRTGFNYGYTF
-	-	TRBV7-6	TRBJ2-2	TGTGCCAGCAGCTTAGCGGGGGCCTCGAACACCGGGGAGCTGTTTTTT	CASSLAGASNTGELFF
-	-	TRBV7-3	TRBJ1-4	TGTGCCAGCACCACCTCGGGTCCAGAAAAACTGTTTTTT	CASTTSGPEKLFF
-	TRBD2	TRBV28	TRBJ2-7	TGTGCCAGCAGTTATCCCCGGTCCGGGAGGGGCAACGAGCAGTACTTC	CASSYPRSGRGNEQYF
-	-	TRBV5-8	TRBJ2-7	TGTGCCAGCTGCGGGTTGTCCTACGAGCAGTACTTC	CASCGLSYEQYF
-	TRBD1	TRBV9	TRBJ2-2	TGTGCCAGCAGCGTAGAGTTTGGGACAGGGGGGACCGGGGAGCTGTTTTTT	CASSVEFGTGGTGELFF
-	TRBD1	TRBV6-6	TRBJ1-1	TGTGCCAGCACCCCTCAGGGGGCCTTGAACACTGAAGCTTTCTTT	CASTPQGALNTEAFF
-	-	TRBV6-5	TRBJ2-1	TGTGCCAGCAGTCCCCTGGGGAGTAGGGACAATGAGCAGTTCTTC	CASSPLGSRDNEQFF
-	-	TRBV4-2	TRBJ2-1	TGTGCCAGCAGCCAAGATAGGGGGAGCTGGGAGCAGTTCTTC	CASSQDRGSWEQFF
-	-	TRBV5-6	TRBJ1-6	TGTGCCAGCAGCTTTCGCAGTGATAATTCACCCCTCCACTTT	CASSFRSDNSPLHF
-	-	TRBV25-1	TRBJ1-2	TGTGCCAGCAGTTTCCCCTTCGCGGAAGGCGGCTACACCTTC	CASSFPFAEGGYTF
-	-	TRBV19	TRBJ2-4	TGTGCCAGTAGCCGAAGCCATGATCAAAACATTCAGTACTTC	CASSRSHDQNIQYF
-	TRBD2	TRBV18	TRBJ2-7	TGTGCCAGCTCACCTCTCATCACGAGCGGCGGGAGCTACGAGCAGTACTTC	CASSPLITSGGSYEQYF
many	-	TRBV6-6	TRBJ1-1	TGTGCCAGCAGAAAGGGGTCTGGAACTGAAGCTTTCTTT	CASRKGSGTEAFF
once	TRBD2	TRBV5-8	TRBJ2-2	TGTGCCAGCAGCTTAGCGCTAGCGGGCACCGGGGAGCTGTTTTTT	CASSLALAGTGELFF
-	TRBD2	TRBV11-2	TRBJ2-2	TGTGCCAGCAGCTTGACTAGCGGGGGGGCCAACACCGGGGAGCTGTTTTTT	CASSLTSGGANTGELFF
-	TRBD1	TRBV28	TRBJ2-4	TGTGCCAGTCATCACTCGACAGGGGGGCAACGCATTCAGTACTTC	CASHHSTGGQRIQYF
few	TRBD1	TRBV7-8	TRBJ1-1	TGTGCCAGCAGCTTAGCTGGTTGGCAGGGGGGTACTGAAGCTTTCTTT	CASSLAGWQGGTEAFF
-	-	TRBV6-6	TRBJ2-7	TGTGCCAGCAGTTCCAACCGGGGGGAGCAGTACTTC	CASSSNRGEQYF
-	-	TRBV19	TRBJ1-1	TGTGCCAGTACCTGGGCAAATTTGGGCGCCAACACTGAAGCTTTCTTT	CASTWANLGANTEAFF
-	-	TRBV6-5	TRBJ2-2	TGTGCCAGCAGTTACTTACGGGGGGCCGGCACCGGGGAGCTGTTTTTT	CASSYLRGAGTGELFF
-	TRBD1	TRBV6-2/TRBV6-3	TRBJ1-1	TGTGCCAGCAGTTACACCGGACAGGGGGCAAGCCCAGCTTTCTTT	CASSYTGQGASPAFF
-	TRBD1	TRBV6-5	TRBJ1-5	TGTGCCAGCAGTTTCCCAGCAGGGGGGAACAATCAGCCCCAGCATTTT	CASSFPAGGNNQPQHF
-	TRBD1	TRBV9	TRBJ2-2	TGTGCCAGCAGCGTATTCCAGGGGGACACCGGGGAGCTGTTTTTT	CASSVFQGDTGELFF
-	-	TRBV7-9	TRBJ2-5	TGTGCCAGCAGCTCCGCTAAAATCGGGACCCAGTACTTC	CASSSAKIGTQYF
-	TRBD2	TRBV2	TRBJ2-5	TGTGCCAGCAGTACCCGGGGGAGCGGGGAAGAGACCCAGTACTTC	CASSTRGSGEETQYF
few	-	TRBV9	TRBJ2-2	TGTGCCAGCAGCGTATGGAGGAGGACCGGGGAGCTGTTTTTT	CASSVWRRTGELFF
once	-	TRBV2	TRBJ1-5	TGTGCCAGCAGCCTCCAGATGGTTCAGCCCCAGCATTTT	CASSLQMVQPQHF
-	TRBD2	TRBV5-1	TRBJ2-5	TGCGCCAGCAGCTTGACGGCCGGGGGGAATCAAGAGACCCAGTACTTC	CASSLTAGGNQETQYF
once	-	TRBV28	TRBJ2-3	TGTGCCAGCAGTGGCTACAGGGATCACACGGATACGCAGTATTTT	CASSGYRDHTDTQYF
-	-	TRBV19	TRBJ1-3	TGTGCCAGTGTTCCAGGACAAGCCTCTGGAAACACCATATATTTT	CASVPGQASGNTIYF
-	TRBD2	TRBV10-3	TRBJ2-1	TGTGCCACCCTAGCGGGAGATGAGCAGTTCTTC	CATLAGDEQFF
-	-	TRBV5-1	TRBJ2-7	TGCGCCAGCAGCTTGGTCGGCTACGAGCAGTACTTC	CASSLVGYEQYF
-	-	TRBV2	TRBJ2-6	TGTGCCAGCAGTGAAAACAGGGCCGGGGCCAACGTCCTGACTTTC	CASSENRAGANVLTF